This record covers a single T cell receptor (beta chain). The record originates from a study of identical twins. TCRdb reanalysed the 5' RACE reads using MiXCR and keeps one entry per CDR3 protein. The top ten hold roughly 4% of the sample, which has 600,000 to 800,000 distinct CDR3 sequences, around 20% seen once. The CDR3 consists of 13 residues. The germline CDR1 and CDR2 sequences are LGHNT and FRNRAP. Trimming pared 6 bases from V and 4 bases from J, leaving 10 bases between. The data were also submitted as part of a second study, on T cells expressing NK-cell markers. That study reports: The sequencing cohort of eight donors included seven HCMV-seropositive individuals and one seronegative individual.

The sequenced sample consisted of PBMCs. The chain has TRBV12-5 and TRBJ2-1; D is perhaps TRBD2 (7 bases). This receptor was identified in a woman between 18 and 30 years old in good health. The CDR3 reads CASGRGLYNEQFF. CDR3 in DNA: TGTGCTAGTGGGCGGGGGCTGTACAATGAGCAGTTCTTC.